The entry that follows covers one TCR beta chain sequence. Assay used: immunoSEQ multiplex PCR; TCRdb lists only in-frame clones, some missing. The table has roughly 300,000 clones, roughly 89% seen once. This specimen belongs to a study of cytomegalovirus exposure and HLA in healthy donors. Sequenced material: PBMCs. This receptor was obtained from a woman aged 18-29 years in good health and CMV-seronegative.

CDR3 region: CASSLGLAGSYEQYF. The CDR3 DNA reads TGCGCCAGCAGCTTGGGGCTAGCGGGGTCCTACGAGCAGTACTTC. This chain joins TRBV5-1 and TRBJ2-7; 9 bases match TRBD2. After removal of 0 bases from V and 1 base from J, the junction contained 2 bases not matched to a gene. The germline V gene encodes CDR1 SGHRS and CDR2 YFSETQ. The CDR3 contains 15 residues.